One and the same sample provided the 18 T cell receptor beta chains below, sequenced in a study of blood T cells in healthy people across ages. Alongside a J-beta primer mix, a sample-barcoded 5' primer served in a second PCR lasting roughly 6 to 11 cycles. TCRdb used MiXCR to reprocess the 5' RACE reads, holding one entry per CDR3 protein. The repertoire holds about 580,000 distinct CDR3 sequences, with about 45% as singletons. The specimen was blood. These receptors came from a man older than 75 in good health.

The chain has TRBV20-1 and TRBJ2-7; weak D call: TRBD2 (6 bases). The V gene lost 0 bases and the J gene lost 1 base, with 19 bases spanning the gap. Germline CDR1 DFQATT, CDR2 SNEGSKA (reference sequence). This CDR3 spans 17 amino acids. DNA of the CDR3: TGCAGTGCTAGAGATAGGGGAGGTTGGGCGGGTTCCTACGAGCAGTACTTC. Amino acids: CSARDRGGWAGSYEQYF.

Comments on this clonotype: The junction differs from germline at one of its ends, possibly a read error. This chain connects TRBV5-1 to TRBJ2-6, with D tentatively TRBD1 (6 bases). Germline CDR1 SGHRS, CDR2 YFSETQ. CDR3 length equals 15 residues. The DNA of the CDR3 is TGCGCCAGCAGCCCACAGACTTCAGGGGCCAACGTCCCGACTTTC. This gives the protein CASSPQTSGANVPTF.

In its sample, this clonotype was seen many times. The chain links TRBV10-3 to TRBJ1-2, with 7 bases that match TRBD1. Germline V gene data show CDR1 as ENHRY and CDR2 as SYGVKD. This CDR3 has 13 residues. The trim removed 3 bases at V and 2 bases at J, leaving 0 bases unmatched. The CDR3 reads CAISEGGNYGYTF. The CDR3 nucleotides read TGTGCCATCAGTGAAGGGGGCAACTATGGCTACACCTTC.

The chain links TRBV6-5 to TRBJ1-5, with 7 nucleotides matching TRBD1. CDR1 MNHEY and CDR2 SVGAGI come from the germline V gene. The length of the CDR3 is 13 residues. Losses at the gene ends were 10 bases for V and 2 bases for J; bases not matched to a gene: 5. The CDR3 region has the DNA TGTGCCACCCGACAGGGTGGCAATCAGCCCCAGCATTTT. Amino acids: CATRQGGNQPQHF.

The sample holds a few counts of this clonotype. The chain is built from TRBV11-2 and TRBJ2-3; TRBD2 matches at 9 bases. With V trimmed by 8 bases and J by 3 bases, 12 bases remained unmatched. This CDR3 contains 16 residues. The V gene's germline CDR1 is SGHAT and CDR2 FQNNGV. CDR3 DNA sequence: TGTGCCAGCCATAGCCCGAGAAGCGGGGGGACAGATACGCAGTATTTT. Translation: CASHSPRSGGTDTQYF. The variable domain in full, with the rest retrieved from reference TRBV11-2 and TRBJ2-3, is EAGVAQSPRYKIIEKRQSVAFWCNPISGHATLYWYQQILGQGPKLLIQFQNNGVVDDSQLPKDRFSAERLKGVDSTLKIQPAKLEDSAVYLCASHSPRSGGTDTQYFGPGTRLTVL.

The chain carries TRBV7-3 and TRBJ2-1; 9 bases map to TRBD1. CDR1 SGHTA and CDR2 FQGTGA come from the germline V gene. The CDR3 totals 15 residues. V dropped 5 bases and J dropped 8; count of bases not matched to a gene: 10. CDR3 sequence (DNA): TGTGCCAGCAGCCCCGGGACAGGGAGTTACTATGAGCAGTTCTTC. It is translated as CASSPGTGSYYEQFF.

The chain is built from TRBV20-1 and TRBJ2-3; D tentatively reads TRBD1 or TRBD2 (5 bases each). Germline V CDR1 and CDR2: DFQATT, SNEGSKA (reference sequence). The CDR3 length is 13 residues. The ends were cut back, 5 bases at V and 5 bases at J, with 14 bases in the middle. CDR3 sequence: CSAGGRGLDTQYF. For the CDR3, the DNA is TGCAGTGCTGGGGGTCGGGGTTTAGATACGCAGTATTTT.

The CDR3 protein is CASSLGLYYTF. Here the CDR3 DNA reads TGTGCCAGCAGTCTGGGTCTCTACTACACCTTC. This rearrangement joins TRBV28 to TRBJ1-2; D gene ambiguous. The CDR3 loop spans 11 amino acids. The germline gives CDR1 MDHEN, CDR2 SYDVKM. V lost 5 bases and J 10 bases, leaving 11 bases between the germline ends.

The chain combines TRBV7-2 with TRBJ2-4; either TRBD1 or TRBD2 may supply D (6 bases each). The J call may be mistaken, given a closer DNA end match to TRBJ2-7. Germline values: CDR1 SGHTA, CDR2 FQGNSA. The length of the CDR3 is 13 residues. The CDR3 DNA reads TGTGCCAGCAGTACCAGGGGAGGCGACGAGCAGTACTTC. Encoded protein: CASSTRGGDEQYF.

This clonotype was counted a single time. The chain links TRBV28 to TRBJ1-2, with TRBD1 identical over 8 bases. Germline-derived CDR1 and CDR2 are MDHEN and SYDVKM. The trim removed 6 bases at V and 7 bases at J, leaving 7 bases unmatched. CDR3 length: 13 amino acids. The CDR3 DNA is TGTGCCAGCAGGCAAACAGGGGGAATTGGCTACACCTTC. This codes for CASRQTGGIGYTF.

The chain employs TRBV2 and TRBJ2-5, with D uncertain. Trimming shortened V by 9 bases and J by 11 bases, and 25 bases separated the two germline ends. Per the germline V gene, CDR1 is SNHLY and CDR2 is FYNNEI. The CDR3 extends over 14 amino acids. The CDR3 DNA sequence: TGTGCCAGTAAGTCAGAGACAATTGGGGATGAGCAGTACTTC. Translation: CASKSETIGDEQYF.

V gene TRBV11-2 combines with J gene TRBJ2-7, with a possible D match to TRBD1 (5 bases). The DNA end lines up better with TRBJ2-5; the J call may be wrong. This CDR3 is built from 14 residues. Per the germline V gene, CDR1 is SGHAT and CDR2 is FQNNGV. This CDR3 is CASSLVGVSGTQYF. CDR3 DNA sequence: TGTGCCAGCAGCTTAGTAGGGGTGTCGGGGACCCAGTACTTC.

This clonotype has just a few counts. The V call is TRBV9, the J call TRBJ1-2, with D uncertain. Germline assignment: CDR1 SGDLS and CDR2 YYNGEE. The V end lost 0 bases, the J end lost 3 bases, and 12 bases lay between the germline ends. This CDR3 spans 15 amino acids. CDR3 loop: CASSVGWGEHYGYTF. In DNA form, the CDR3 reads TGTGCCAGCAGCGTAGGATGGGGAGAGCACTATGGCTACACCTTC.

The chain joins TRBV7-2 to TRBJ2-1, with 9 bases fitting TRBD2. The CDR3 consists of 15 residues. Germline trimming cut 6 bases from V and 8 bases from J; bases unmatched to any gene: 11. Germline V gene sequence: CDR1 SGHTA, CDR2 FQGNSA. CDR3 residues: CASRTRGGARDEQFF. The CDR3 nucleotides are TGTGCCAGCAGAACACGCGGGGGGGCCAGAGATGAGCAGTTCTTC.

In this sample, this clonotype turned up once. J is TRBJ1-4 and V is TRBV7-2; TRBD1 is a possible D gene (6 bases). The germline V gene has CDR1 SGHTA and CDR2 FQGNSA. V gave up 1 base and J gave up 3 bases, with 12 bases separating them. The CDR3 consists of 16 residues. The CDR3 region is CASSLEVGTPNEKLFF. In DNA form, the CDR3 reads TGTGCCAGCAGCTTAGAGGTCGGGACACCTAATGAAAAACTGTTTTTT. The full variable domain, rest sourced from reference TRBV7-2 and TRBJ1-4, is GAGVSQSPSNKVTEKGKDVELRCDPISGHTALYWYRQSLGQGLEFLIYFQGNSAPDKSGLPSDRFSAERTGGSVSTLTIQRTQQEDSAVYLCASSLEVGTPNEKLFFGSGTQLSVL.

V gene TRBV20-1 combines with J gene TRBJ1-2, with a tentative D call TRBD1 (5 bases). The CDR3 is 16 amino acids. From germline, CDR1 is DFQATT and CDR2 SNEGSKA (reference sequence). The V end lost 3 bases, the J end lost 0 bases, and 17 bases lay between the germline ends. The CDR3 nucleotides read TGCAGTGCTAGTATTTACAGGCCCACCCCTAACTATGGCTACACCTTC. It encodes CSASIYRPTPNYGYTF.

The chain combines TRBV7-9 with TRBJ2-7; tentative D call: TRBD1 (6 bases). Gene TRBJ2-5 matches the end of the DNA better, so the J call may be wrong. Germline values: CDR1 SEHNR, CDR2 FQNEAQ (reference sequence). CDR3 length: 15 residues. The CDR3 nucleotides read TGTGCCAGCAGCCTATTGGGCAGGGGCCTCGAGACCCAGTACTTC. Protein product: CASSLLGRGLETQYF.

This clonotype has only a few counts. The V gene is TRBV7-2, the J gene TRBJ2-2, with 13 bases fitting TRBD2. V lost 0 bases and J lost 1; bases outside the gene matches: 2. The CDR3 has 18 residues. From germline, CDR1 is SGHTA and CDR2 FQGNSA. The CDR3 loop reads CASSLAWTSGRNTGELFF. The CDR3 DNA reads as TGTGCCAGCAGCTTAGCCTGGACTAGCGGGAGGAACACCGGGGAGCTGTTTTTT. The full variable domain, its missing parts supplied by reference TRBV7-2 and TRBJ2-2, is GAGVSQSPSNKVTEKGKDVELRCDPISGHTALYWYRQSLGQGLEFLIYFQGNSAPDKSGLPSDRFSAERTGGSVSTLTIQRTQQEDSAVYLCASSLAWTSGRNTGELFFGEGSRLTVL.